The 22 T cell receptor beta chains presented below share a single source sample, sequenced in a study of cytomegalovirus exposure and HLA in healthy donors. It was with 60 Vbeta and 13 Jbeta primers that the PCR ran. The data were produced by immunoSEQ multiplex PCR, yet TCRdb's version contains in-frame clones alone and is incomplete. The sample gives fewer than 95,000 clones, 60% to 75% of which show up once; 15% to 20% is in the top ten. The sequenced sample was PBMCs. All receptors derive from a woman in her 40s in good health and CMV-seropositive.

This sequence joins TRBV5-5 and TRBJ1-2; D gene ambiguous. The germline CDR1 and CDR2 sequences are SGHKS and YYEKEE (reference sequence). This CDR3 is built from 13 residues. The V gene lost 4 bases and the J gene lost 7 bases, with 14 bases spanning the gap. CDR3 amino acids: CASSPDMFTGYTF. The DNA of the CDR3 is TGTGCCAGCAGCCCTGACATGTTTACTGGCTACACCTTC.

The gene calls are TRBV6-1 and TRBJ2-5; the match to TRBD1 covers 10 bases. Germline V gene lookup returns CDR1 MNHNS and CDR2 SASEGT. The junction had 8 bases not matched to a gene; V was cut back by 6 bases and J by 4 bases. This CDR3 has 15 amino acids. This chain's CDR3 is CASSGTGVELETQYF. The DNA for the CDR3 is TGTGCCAGCAGCGGGACAGGGGTTGAATTAGAGACCCAGTACTTC.

V gene TRBV6-1 combines with J gene TRBJ2-7; TRBD2 matches at 7 bases. The CDR3 covers 18 residues. V was clipped by 2 bases and J by 0 bases; unmatched bases: 13. Germline loops: CDR1 MNHNS, CDR2 SASEGT. The chain's CDR3 is CASSELAVTPKLSYEQYF. As DNA, the CDR3 is TGTGCCAGCAGTGAACTAGCGGTCACACCTAAGCTCTCCTACGAGCAGTACTTC.

This clone has just one count. The rearrangement uses TRBV7-9 and TRBJ1-1; weak D call: TRBD1 (6 bases). CDR1 is SEHNR, CDR2 FQNEAQ, per germline (reference sequence). The CDR3 sequence is 15 residues long. Trimming took 2 bases from V and 3 from J, leaving 13 bases between them. The CDR3 sequence: CASSLNGAGDTEAFF. CDR3 nucleotide sequence: TGTGCCAGCAGCTTAAATGGAGCAGGGGACACTGAAGCTTTCTTT.

CDR3 amino acids: CASSVSGTGEYEQYF. Written as DNA, the CDR3 is TGTGCCAGCAGCGTCTCCGGGACAGGAGAGTACGAGCAGTACTTC. The gene calls are TRBV5-6 and TRBJ2-7, with 8 bases identical to TRBD1. Germline-derived CDR1 and CDR2 are SGHDT and YYEEEE. V was pared by 4 bases and J by 4 bases, with 10 bases of the junction left unmatched. This CDR3 has 15 residues. Full variable domain (remainder filled in from reference TRBV5-6 and TRBJ2-7): DAGVTQSPTHLIKTRGQQVTLRCSPKSGHDTVSWYQQALGQGPQFIFQYYEEEERQRGNFPDRFSGHQFPNYSSELNVNALLLGDSALYLCASSVSGTGEYEQYFGPGTRLTVT.

This clone has more than one count but fewer than ten. The rearrangement links TRBV10-3 to TRBJ1-5; 10 bases line up with TRBD1. There are 14 residues in the CDR3. CDR1 ENHRY and CDR2 SYGVKD come from the germline V gene. The trim removed 6 bases at V and 5 bases at J, leaving 4 bases unmatched. The CDR3 sequence: CAISETGGHQPQHF. The DNA for the CDR3 is TGTGCCATCAGCGAGACAGGGGGCCATCAGCCCCAGCATTTT.

The count of this clone is one. The chain joins TRBV14 to TRBJ2-5; D not resolved. Trimming removed 3 bases at V and 5 bases at J, with 13 bases between. In germline, CDR1 is SGHDN, CDR2 FVKESK. This CDR3 spans 14 amino acids. CDR3 amino acids: CASSHTILGETQYF. CDR3 nucleotides: TGTGCCAGCAGCCACACGATCCTGGGCGAGACCCAGTACTTC.

The chain combines TRBV7-9 with TRBJ1-5, with D maybe TRBD1 (5 bases). V was cut by 5 bases and J by 3 bases, with 17 bases left in between. Germline CDR1 SEHNR, CDR2 FQNEAQ (reference sequence). The CDR3 is made up of 16 amino acids. This CDR3 reads CASSLGVGGDNQPQHF. The CDR3 DNA reads as TGTGCCAGCAGCCTTGGGGTAGGAGGGGACAATCAGCCCCAGCATTTT.

This sequence joins TRBV5-6 and TRBJ2-2; 8 nucleotides match TRBD1. The germline V gene encodes CDR1 SGHDT and CDR2 YYEEEE. The CDR3 loop spans 19 amino acids. Unmatched junction bases numbered 13, after V lost 3 bases and J lost 0 bases. The CDR3 protein is CASSSVTGGTVANTGELFF. The CDR3, as DNA: TGTGCCAGCAGCTCCGTTACAGGGGGAACCGTCGCGAACACCGGGGAGCTGTTTTTT.

With respect to this clone: This same CDR3 is encoded by further DNA sequences in the sample. This chain joins TRBV5-1 and TRBJ2-3; 7 bases line up with TRBD2. Per the germline V gene, CDR1 is SGHRS and CDR2 is YFSETQ. This CDR3 contains 16 residues. With 0 bases clipped from V and 1 base from J, the junction kept 5 bases outside the gene matches. The CDR3 DNA reads TGCGCCAGCAGCTTGGGGGGCACTAGCGGCACAGATACGCAGTATTTT. Translation gives CASSLGGTSGTDTQYF. Based on the CDR3 plus reference TRBV5-1 and TRBJ2-3, the full variable domain is KAGVTQTPRYLIKTRGQQVTLSCSPISGHRSVSWYQQTPGQGLQFLFEYFSETQRNKGNFPGRFSGRQFSNSRSEMNVSTLELGDSALYLCASSLGGTSGTDTQYFGPGTRLTVL.

There are a few counts of this clone. The chain is built from TRBV30 and TRBJ2-5; D unresolved. This CDR3 is built from 13 residues. In germline, CDR1 is GTSNPN, CDR2 SVGIG (reference sequence). Trimming removed 1 base from V and 5 bases from J, with 11 bases in between. The CDR3, as DNA: TGTGCCTGGAGTGCGCGGTTGAGGGAGACCCAGTACTTC. Amino acids: CAWSARLRETQYF.

The genes are TRBV7-9 and TRBJ2-5; tentative D call: TRBD1 (6 bases). The germline V and J ends were trimmed by 5 bases and 5 bases, with 18 bases remaining between them. The CDR3 is 15 amino acids. Germline V gene sequence: CDR1 SEHNR, CDR2 FQNEAQ (reference sequence). The CDR3 coding sequence is TGTGCCAGCAGCCCAGATTTCAGGGGAAGGGAGACCCAGTACTTC. Protein product: CASSPDFRGRETQYF.

The table lists this clone with a count of one. J is TRBJ1-2 and V is TRBV19; 8 nucleotides agree with TRBD1. The trim removed 6 bases at V and 1 base at J, leaving 4 bases unmatched. The CDR3 runs 14 residues. The germline V gene has CDR1 LNHDA and CDR2 SQIVND (reference sequence). This chain's CDR3 is CASSGTGLNYGYTF. CDR3 DNA: TGTGCCAGTAGCGGGACAGGTCTTAACTATGGCTACACCTTC.

This clone was picked up one time. The chain couples TRBV9 to TRBJ2-7, with D possibly being TRBD1 (5 bases). Germline V gene lookup returns CDR1 SGDLS and CDR2 YYNGEE. The CDR3 extends over 15 amino acids. The V gene lost 1 base and the J gene lost 0 bases, with 11 bases spanning the gap. The chain's CDR3 is CASSVSPQDSYEQYF. The CDR3 DNA follows: TGTGCCAGCAGCGTATCACCACAGGACTCCTACGAGCAGTACTTC.

The rearrangement uses TRBV2 and TRBJ1-1, with 8 bases that match TRBD1. Germline CDR1 and CDR2: SNHLY and FYNNEI. Losses at the gene ends were 6 bases for V and 6 bases for J; bases not matched to a gene: 6. CDR3 size: 13 residues. CDR3 amino acids: CASRPTGASEAFF. The DNA for the CDR3 is TGTGCCAGCAGACCGACAGGGGCCTCTGAAGCTTTCTTT.

The V call is TRBV4-2, the J call TRBJ1-1, with D tentatively TRBD1 (5 bases). The CDR3 consists of 14 residues. Germline loops: CDR1 LGHNA, CDR2 YNFKEQ. V shed 2 bases and J shed 4 bases, with 11 bases lying between them. The CDR3 DNA is TGTGCCAGCAGCCAACGGGGGTTCGGCACTGAAGCTTTCTTT. As protein: CASSQRGFGTEAFF.

The chain combines TRBV6-1 with TRBJ1-3; 8 bases map to TRBD1. V shed 4 bases and J 3 bases; nucleotides not matched to a gene: 2. In germline, CDR1 is MNHNS, CDR2 SASEGT. This CDR3 has 14 amino acids. In nucleotides, the CDR3 is TGTGCCAGCAGTGGCGGACAGGGTGGAAACACCATATATTTT. As protein: CASSGGQGGNTIYF.

This chain uses TRBV11-2 with TRBJ1-1, with D hard to call. V was trimmed by 4 bases and J by 10 bases, leaving 19 bases between them. This CDR3 contains 14 residues. Germline values: CDR1 SGHAT, CDR2 FQNNGV. The CDR3 bases are TGTGCCAGCAGCTCCGCCCGGGGAATTAGCGGAGCTTTCTTT. Translation gives CASSSARGISGAFF.

Turning to this clone: At the DNA level, this CDR3 is encoded by other sequences in the same sample as well. The chain couples TRBV9 to TRBJ2-2, with 9 bases identical to TRBD1. There are 15 residues in the CDR3. V shed 3 bases, J shed 5 bases, and the junction held 5 bases outside the gene matches. In germline, CDR1 is SGDLS, CDR2 YYNGEE. CDR3 region: CASSGGQGRTGELFF. The CDR3 DNA reads TGTGCCAGCAGCGGGGGACAGGGTAGGACCGGGGAGCTGTTTTTT.

The chain uses TRBV5-1 and TRBJ2-3; D remains unclear. The V gene's germline CDR1 is SGHRS and CDR2 YFSETQ. This CDR3 contains 13 residues. The V end was cut by 0 bases, the J end by 3 bases, with 5 bases between. The CDR3 region is CASSLAATDTQYF. CDR3 DNA: TGCGCCAGCAGCTTGGCTGCGACAGATACGCAGTATTTT. Drawing the rest from reference TRBV5-1 and TRBJ2-3, the complete variable domain is KAGVTQTPRYLIKTRGQQVTLSCSPISGHRSVSWYQQTPGQGLQFLFEYFSETQRNKGNFPGRFSGRQFSNSRSEMNVSTLELGDSALYLCASSLAATDTQYFGPGTRLTVL.

This clone was seen at least ten times. This chain connects TRBV6-6 to TRBJ2-1; possibly TRBD2 for D (6 bases). This CDR3 is 11 amino acids long. V was clipped by 2 bases and J by 11 bases, with 7 bases between them. Germline CDR1 reads MNHNY; CDR2 reads SVGAGI (reference sequence). CDR3 loop: CASSYGGKQFF. The DNA for the CDR3 is TGTGCCAGCAGTTACGGGGGGAAGCAGTTCTTC.

This clone occurred a few times. This sequence joins TRBV27 and TRBJ1-6; D call uncertain. Trimming pared 2 bases from V and 5 bases from J, leaving 7 bases between. There are 14 residues in the CDR3. The germline V gene encodes CDR1 MNHEY and CDR2 SMNVEV (reference sequence). In nucleotides, the CDR3 is TGTGCCAGCAGTTTAACAGAAAATAATTCACCCCTCCACTTT. It codes for CASSLTENNSPLHF.